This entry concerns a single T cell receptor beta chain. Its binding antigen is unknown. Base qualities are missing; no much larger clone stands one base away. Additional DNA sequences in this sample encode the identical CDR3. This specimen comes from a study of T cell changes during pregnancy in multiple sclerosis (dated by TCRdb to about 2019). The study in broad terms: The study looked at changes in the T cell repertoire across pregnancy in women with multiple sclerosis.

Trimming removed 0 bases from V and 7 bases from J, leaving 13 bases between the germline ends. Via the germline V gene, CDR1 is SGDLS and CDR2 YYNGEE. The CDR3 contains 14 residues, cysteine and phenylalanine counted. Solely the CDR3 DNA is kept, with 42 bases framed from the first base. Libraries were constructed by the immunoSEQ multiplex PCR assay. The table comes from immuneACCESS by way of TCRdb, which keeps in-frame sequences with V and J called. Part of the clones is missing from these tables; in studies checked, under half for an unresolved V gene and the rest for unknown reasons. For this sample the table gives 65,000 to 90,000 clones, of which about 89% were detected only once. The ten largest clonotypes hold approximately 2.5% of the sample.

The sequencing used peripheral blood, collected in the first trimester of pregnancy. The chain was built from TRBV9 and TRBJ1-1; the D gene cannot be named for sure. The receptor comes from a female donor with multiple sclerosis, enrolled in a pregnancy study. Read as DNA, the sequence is TGTGCCAGCAGCGTAGGGAGTAAAGCCGGTGAAGCTTTCTTT. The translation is CASSVGSKAGEAFF.